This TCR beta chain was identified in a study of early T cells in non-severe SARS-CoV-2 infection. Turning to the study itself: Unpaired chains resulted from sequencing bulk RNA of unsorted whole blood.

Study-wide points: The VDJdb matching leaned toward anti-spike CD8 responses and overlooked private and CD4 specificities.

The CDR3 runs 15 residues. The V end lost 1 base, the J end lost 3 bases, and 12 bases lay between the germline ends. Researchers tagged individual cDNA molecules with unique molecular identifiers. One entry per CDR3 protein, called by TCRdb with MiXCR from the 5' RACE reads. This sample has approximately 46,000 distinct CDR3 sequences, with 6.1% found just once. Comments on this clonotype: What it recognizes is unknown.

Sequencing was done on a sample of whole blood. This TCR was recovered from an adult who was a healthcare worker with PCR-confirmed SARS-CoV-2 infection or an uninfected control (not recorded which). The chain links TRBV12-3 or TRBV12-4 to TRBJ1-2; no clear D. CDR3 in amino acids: CASSLGQALYYGYTF. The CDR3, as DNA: TGTGCCAGCAGTTTAGGACAAGCTCTTTACTATGGCTACACCTTC.